The next 24 T cell receptor beta chains were all read from a single sample in a study of shared clonotypes between healthy human individuals (TCRdb year 2020). Library creation used the immunoSEQ multiplex PCR assay. TCRdb holds this immuneACCESS table with in-frame rearrangements only. Some clones are missing; in checked studies, unresolved V genes explain under half, and the rest has no known cause. This sample comprises roughly 2.5 million clones, around 94% of them detected only once. Over 0.12% of the sample comes from the top ten. The sequenced material came from naive CD4+ T cells sorted from blood. According to the study, the label for this sample's cell subset or site signals: CD45RA+ positively selected. All receptors come from a man younger than 35 in good health.

V gene TRBV6-1 combines with J gene TRBJ2-6; a possible D gene is TRBD1 (6 bases). This CDR3 is built from 18 residues. Germline V gives CDR1 MNHNS, CDR2 SASEGT. With 4 bases removed from V and 2 bases from J, the gap between germline ends came to 18 bases. CDR3 coding DNA: TGTGCCAGCAGTGGCGACAGGCTAGTACTAGCTGGGGCCAACGTCCTGACTTTC. Translated, it gives CASSGDRLVLAGANVLTF.

This chain joins TRBV5-1 and TRBJ1-1; D is possibly TRBD1 (6 bases). The CDR3 spans 15 residues. Looked up from germline, CDR1 is SGHRS and CDR2 is YFSETQ. Trimming removed 3 bases at V and 0 bases at J, with 12 bases between. The CDR3 DNA sequence: TGCGCCAGCAGCTGGTTTGAGGGGGTGAACACTGAAGCTTTCTTT. It is translated as CASSWFEGVNTEAFF.

This chain connects TRBV20-1 to TRBJ1-1; D not certain. Between the trimmed V and J ends, which lost 6 bases and 7 bases, there was a span of 12 bases. CDR1 and CDR2 from the germline V gene are DFQATT and SNEGSKA (reference sequence). The CDR3 runs 11 residues. Here the CDR3 reads CSAHTADEAFF. In DNA, the CDR3 is TGCAGTGCGCATACAGCTGATGAAGCTTTCTTT.

The genes are TRBV7-9 and TRBJ1-2; the D gene is possibly TRBD1 (5 bases). The germline V gene has CDR1 SEHNR and CDR2 FQNEAQ (reference sequence). The V gene lost 5 bases and the J gene lost 8 bases, with 18 bases spanning the gap. The CDR3 is 14 amino acids. The CDR3 spells CASSLPSTGQGYTF. The DNA of the CDR3 is TGTGCCAGCAGCCTCCCCTCCACAGGTCAAGGCTACACCTTC.

V is TRBV6-6 and J is TRBJ1-3; D possibly corresponds to TRBD1 (5 bases). The CDR3 contains 14 residues. Germline CDR1 is MNHNY and CDR2 is SVGAGI (reference sequence). The ends were cut back, 6 bases at V and 7 bases at J, with 16 bases in the middle. The CDR3 region has the DNA TGTGCCAGCAGCCCAGGAGGGGAAAGGAACACCATATATTTT. It codes for CASSPGGERNTIYF.

This chain connects TRBV12-5 to TRBJ2-3; D gene ambiguous. The CDR3 covers 14 residues. V lost 6 bases, J lost 5 bases, and 15 bases lay in between. Germline CDR1 is LGHNT and CDR2 is FRNRAP. The chain's CDR3 is CASGTGLSGDTQYF. The CDR3 nucleotides are TGTGCTAGTGGGACGGGTCTAAGTGGAGATACGCAGTATTTT.

The V and J genes are TRBV19 and TRBJ1-5; possibly TRBD1 for D (6 bases). CDR1 and CDR2 from the germline V gene are LNHDA and SQIVND (reference sequence). V lost 5 bases and J 7 bases, leaving 15 bases between the germline ends. The CDR3 is 14 residues long. The CDR3 sequence: CASSWDNKGQPQHF. CDR3 sequence (DNA): TGTGCCAGTAGTTGGGACAATAAGGGCCAGCCCCAGCATTTT. The full variable domain, completed using reference TRBV19 and TRBJ1-5, is DGGITQSPKYLFRKEGQNVTLSCEQNLNHDAMYWYRQDPGQGLRLIYYSQIVNDFQKGDIAEGYSVSREKKESFPLTVTSAQKNPTAFYLCASSWDNKGQPQHFGDGTRLSIL.

This chain uses TRBV10-1 with TRBJ2-7; 8 bases match TRBD1. J was trimmed by 6 bases and V by 5 bases; bases with no gene match: 9. Germline-derived CDR1 and CDR2 are WNHNN and SYGVQD (reference sequence). The CDR3 is 14 residues long. CDR3 loop: CASSFDRGLGEQYF. In nucleotides, the CDR3 is TGCGCCAGCAGTTTCGACAGGGGTCTCGGCGAGCAGTACTTC.

The chain has TRBV5-1 and TRBJ1-1; a possible D gene is TRBD1 (6 bases). The V gene's germline CDR1 is SGHRS and CDR2 YFSETQ. The germline V and J ends were trimmed by 3 bases and 1 base, with 10 bases remaining between them. CDR3 length: 14 residues. CDR3 nucleotides: TGCGCCAGCAGCTCTGAGGACAGGAACACTGAAGCTTTCTTT. It translates to CASSSEDRNTEAFF.

J is TRBJ2-3 and V is TRBV4-3; 10 bases align to TRBD2. Germline loops: CDR1 LGHNA, CDR2 YSLEER. Unmatched junction bases numbered 5, after V lost 0 bases and J lost 5 bases. This CDR3 has 16 amino acids. CDR3 nucleotides: TGCGCCAGCAGCCAAGAAAGCGGGAGGGCCGTAGATACGCAGTATTTT. Translating gives CASSQESGRAVDTQYF.

The V call is TRBV18, the J call TRBJ2-1; D uncertain. Looked up from germline, CDR1 is KGHSH and CDR2 is LQKENI. The CDR3 runs 15 residues. Trimming pared 1 base from V and 8 bases from J, leaving 15 bases between. The CDR3 loop reads CASSPLSRHKDEQFF. Here the CDR3 DNA reads TGTGCCAGCTCACCACTCAGTCGCCATAAGGATGAGCAGTTCTTC.

This chain links TRBV18 with TRBJ2-3, with D uncertain. In germline, CDR1 is KGHSH, CDR2 LQKENI. Trimming pared 2 bases from V and 4 bases from J, leaving 7 bases between. The CDR3 is 13 residues long. CDR3: CASSPGIPDTQYF. The DNA for the CDR3 is TGTGCCAGCTCACCAGGGATCCCAGATACGCAGTATTTT.

The chain joins TRBV6-5 to TRBJ2-7; D might be TRBD2 (5 bases). Germline lookup yields CDR1 MNHEY and CDR2 SVGAGI. Trimming removed 6 bases at V and 6 bases at J, with 21 bases between. The CDR3 runs to 15 residues. The CDR3 sequence: CASSPGELVPREQYF. CDR3 bases: TGTGCCAGCAGCCCTGGGGAGCTTGTCCCACGCGAGCAGTACTTC.

This chain links TRBV30 with TRBJ2-3; D unresolved. Germline-derived CDR1 and CDR2 are GTSNPN and SVGIG (reference sequence). V gave up 4 bases and J gave up 0 bases, with 14 bases separating them. The CDR3 extends over 15 amino acids. The CDR3 reads CAWIRVGISTDTQYF. CDR3 nucleotides: TGTGCCTGGATTCGGGTAGGAATCAGCACAGATACGCAGTATTTT.

CDR3 sequence (DNA): TGCGCCAGCAGCTTTGAAGTCCTCCAAGAGACCCAGTACTTC. It translates to CASSFEVLQETQYF. The chain is built from TRBV5-1 and TRBJ2-5; no definite D call. Trimming shortened V by 2 bases and J by 1 base, and 9 bases separated the two germline ends. The germline V gene has CDR1 SGHRS and CDR2 YFSETQ. CDR3 length: 14 residues. The full variable domain, completed using reference TRBV5-1 and TRBJ2-5, is KAGVTQTPRYLIKTRGQQVTLSCSPISGHRSVSWYQQTPGQGLQFLFEYFSETQRNKGNFPGRFSGRQFSNSRSEMNVSTLELGDSALYLCASSFEVLQETQYFGPGTRLLVL.

This chain connects TRBV5-1 to TRBJ2-5; possible D gene TRBD2, 6 bases. CDR3 length equals 15 residues. Germline V gene sequence: CDR1 SGHRS, CDR2 YFSETQ. V shed 4 bases and J shed 4 bases, with 17 bases lying between them. CDR3 sequence (DNA): TGCGCCAGCAGCGACGGGACTGCCGGAGGAGAGACCCAGTACTTC. This translates into CASSDGTAGGETQYF.

Of note for this clone: The junction and the germline gene differ at one end; a read error may be behind it. The chain has TRBV6-5 and TRBJ1-1; D may be TRBD1 (6 bases). CDR3 length: 11 residues. Germline V lookup: CDR1 MNHEY, CDR2 SVGAGI. The CDR3, as DNA: TGTGCCAGCAGGTCCGGGGGAGGGGGATCCTTT. This sequence encodes CASRSGGGGSF.

The rearrangement joins TRBV6-1 to TRBJ1-1, with a weak D call TRBD1 (6 bases). The CDR3 sequence is 13 residues long. The germline gives CDR1 MNHNS, CDR2 SASEGT. V was trimmed by 8 bases and J by 0 bases, leaving 10 bases between them. This CDR3 is CASGGTLNTEAFF. CDR3 nucleotides: TGTGCCAGCGGCGGGACATTGAACACTGAAGCTTTCTTT.

The chain uses TRBV4-1 and TRBJ2-5; 8 bases fit TRBD1. This CDR3 spans 15 amino acids. The junction had 9 bases not matched to a gene; V was cut back by 6 bases and J by 3 bases. The germline V gene encodes CDR1 MGHRA and CDR2 YSYEKL. The CDR3: CASSRDRQKEETQYF. DNA of the CDR3: TGCGCCAGCAGTCGGGACAGGCAAAAGGAAGAGACCCAGTACTTC.

CDR3 sequence (DNA): TGTGCCAGCTCACCACCAAACGGGGGTTCGGACACTGAAGCTTTCTTT. It is translated as CASSPPNGGSDTEAFF. The rearrangement joins TRBV18 to TRBJ1-1; a weak D match, TRBD1 (5 bases). Trimming shortened V by 0 bases and J by 3 bases, and 14 bases separated the two germline ends. The germline V gene has CDR1 KGHSH and CDR2 LQKENI. The CDR3 is 16 residues long.

The J gene is TRBJ2-2, the V gene TRBV15, with 10 bases identical to TRBD1. V lost 4 bases, J lost 7 bases, and 6 bases stayed unmatched. This CDR3 has 15 residues. Germline loops: CDR1 LNHNV, CDR2 YYDKDF (reference sequence). This chain's CDR3 is CATSIDRGLVGELFF. The CDR3, as DNA: TGTGCCACCAGCATAGACAGGGGGCTTGTCGGGGAGCTGTTTTTT.

V is TRBV6-5 and J is TRBJ2-3; 7 bases are a match to TRBD2. The CDR3 is made up of 16 amino acids. CDR1 is MNHEY, CDR2 SVGAGI, per germline. Unmatched junction bases numbered 3, after V lost 0 bases and J lost 0 bases. CDR3 nucleotide sequence: TGTGCCAGCAGTTACTCGGCGGGGGTGAGCACAGATACGCAGTATTTT. Translating gives CASSYSAGVSTDTQYF.

This chain uses TRBV7-2 with TRBJ1-2; tentatively, D is TRBD1 (5 bases). Germline values: CDR1 SGHTA, CDR2 FQGNSA. The CDR3 sequence is 14 residues long. V was pared by 0 bases and J by 4 bases, with 9 bases between. In DNA, the CDR3 is TGTGCCAGCAGCTTAGCGGACAACCTCTATGGCTACACCTTC. Protein sequence: CASSLADNLYGYTF.

In its sample, this clone was seen once. The V call is TRBV30, the J call TRBJ2-1; 7 bases align to TRBD1. Losses at the gene ends were 4 bases for V and 2 bases for J; bases not matched to a gene: 2. CDR3 length: 13 residues. The germline V gene encodes CDR1 GTSNPN and CDR2 SVGIG (reference sequence). The CDR3 sequence is CAWNRGPYNEQFF. The DNA for the CDR3 is TGTGCCTGGAACAGGGGTCCCTACAATGAGCAGTTCTTC.